This T cell receptor beta chain was sequenced during a study of blood T cell repertoires in COVID-19. Living in about two dozen US areas, the participants were between roughly 18 and 89 years of age. Clinical history as reported by participants underpinned cohort assignment. TCRdb's copy holds only in-frame clones and misses some; the assay was immunoSEQ multiplex PCR. Of fewer than 250,000 clones listed, 70% to 90% are singletons. Germline-derived CDR1 and CDR2 are SGHRS and YFSETQ. The J segment lost 8 bases and the V segment lost 0 bases, leaving 8 bases of the junction unmatched. CDR3 length: 15 amino acids.

The sequence derives from a middle-aged woman with acute COVID-19. The chain couples TRBV5-1 to TRBJ1-2; 9 nucleotides agree with TRBD1. Sequencing was carried out using PBMCs or T cells enriched from blood (not recorded which). The CDR3 region is CASSLEGQGPKGYTF. The CDR3 bases are TGCGCCAGCAGCTTGGAGGGACAGGGCCCGAAGGGCTACACCTTC.